The clone carrying this TCR beta chain came up once. The antigen remains undetermined. Produced via immunoSEQ multiplex PCR; TCRdb's table is partial and in-frame only. The sample carries fewer than 45,000 clones, roughly 80% recorded once. Germline CDR1 MNHNS, CDR2 SASEGT. CDR3 length equals 16 residues. With 3 bases clipped from V and 6 bases from J, the junction kept 9 bases outside the gene matches. Documented time point: week 47, end of study. The study gave 300 ug of mutant IDH1 20-mer peptide per vaccine dose, with topical imiquimod. The data were obtained in a study of a mutant IDH1 vaccine in newly diagnosed glioma.

The input for sequencing was PBMCs, taken from a glioma patient whose treatment included an IDH1 peptide vaccine. This sequence originates from a man between 18 and 29 years old with glioma. Some clones in this sample may be carry-over from other donors' samples. The J gene is TRBJ1-1, the V gene TRBV6-1; 11 bases match TRBD1. The CDR3, as DNA: TGTGCCAGCAGTGAGGGGACAGGGGGGCTACAGGCTGAAGCTTTCTTT. Its protein is CASSEGTGGLQAEAFF.